Given below is one T cell receptor beta chain in context. Its antigen is currently unknown. Semi-nested PCR with Nested Universal Primer A followed constant-region reverse priming of full-length variable regions. TCRdb re-analysed the 5' RACE reads in MiXCR, keeping a single row per CDR3 protein. The table shows around 34,000 distinct CDR3 sequences, with approximately 30% occurring only once. The CDR3 consists of 15 residues. V was trimmed by 0 bases and J by 3 bases, leaving 9 bases between them. CDR1 SGHRS and CDR2 YFSETQ come from the germline V gene. General study points: Greatest tumor Treg TCR overlap was with tumor naive CD4+ cells. Tumor memory CD4+ T cell TCR gene usage clustered with blood and lymph node memory CD4+ cells and lymph node naive CD4+ cells.

Cells sorted as Tregs were CD4+, CD25+ and CD127-/low. The TCR comes from a female donor with breast cancer. The sample was tumor-infiltrating Tregs sorted from the breast tumor. The chain carries TRBV5-1 and TRBJ2-2; perhaps D is TRBD1 or TRBD2 (5 bases each). CDR3 coding DNA: TGCGCCAGCAGCTTGGTTCTGGGGGACACCGGGGAGCTGTTTTTT. It yields the protein CASSLVLGDTGELFF.